This T cell receptor (beta chain) was found in a study of T cell changes during pregnancy in multiple sclerosis. The germline gives CDR1 MNHEY, CDR2 SMNVEV (reference sequence). The CDR3 spans 15 residues. The germline V and J ends were trimmed by 1 base and 3 bases, with 12 bases remaining between them. The data were produced by immunoSEQ multiplex PCR, yet TCRdb's version contains in-frame clones alone and is incomplete. Of about 59,000 clones listed, around 92% are singletons. The sequence derives from a female donor with multiple sclerosis, enrolled in a pregnancy study. The material was peripheral blood, obtained in the first trimester of pregnancy. This chain links TRBV27 with TRBJ1-2, with a tentative D call TRBD1 (5 bases). CDR3 loop: CASSLLPGPDYGYTF. CDR3 DNA: TGTGCCAGCAGTTTATTGCCAGGGCCTGACTATGGCTACACCTTC.